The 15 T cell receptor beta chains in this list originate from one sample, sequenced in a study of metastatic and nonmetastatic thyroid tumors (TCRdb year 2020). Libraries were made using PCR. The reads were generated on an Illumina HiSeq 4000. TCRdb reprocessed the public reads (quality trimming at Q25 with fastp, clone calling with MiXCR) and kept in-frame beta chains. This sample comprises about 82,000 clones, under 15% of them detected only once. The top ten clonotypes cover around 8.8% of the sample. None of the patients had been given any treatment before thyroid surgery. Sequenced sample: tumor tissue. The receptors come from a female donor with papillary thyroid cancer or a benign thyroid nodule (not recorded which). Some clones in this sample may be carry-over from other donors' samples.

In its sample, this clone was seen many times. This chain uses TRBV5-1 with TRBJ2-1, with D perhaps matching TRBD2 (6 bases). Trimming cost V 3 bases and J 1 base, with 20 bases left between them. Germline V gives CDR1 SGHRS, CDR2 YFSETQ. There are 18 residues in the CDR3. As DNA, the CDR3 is TGCGCCAGCAGCTCAGGCCCCCCGGCGGGACTTTCCTACAATGAGCAGTTCTTC. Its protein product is CASSSGPPAGLSYNEQFF.

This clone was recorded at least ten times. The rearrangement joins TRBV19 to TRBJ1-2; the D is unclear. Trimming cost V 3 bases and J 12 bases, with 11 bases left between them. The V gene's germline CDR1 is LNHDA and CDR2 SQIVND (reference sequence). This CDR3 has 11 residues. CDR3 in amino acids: CASSIGDRHTF. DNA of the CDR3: TGTGCCAGTAGTATTGGGGATCGTCACACCTTC.

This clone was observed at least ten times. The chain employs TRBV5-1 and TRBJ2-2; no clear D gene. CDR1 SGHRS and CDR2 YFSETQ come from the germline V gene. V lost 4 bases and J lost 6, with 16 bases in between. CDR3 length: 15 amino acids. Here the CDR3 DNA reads TGCGCCAGCAGCCTCAATTCGGACGGCTCCGGGGAGCTGTTTTTT. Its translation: CASSLNSDGSGELFF.

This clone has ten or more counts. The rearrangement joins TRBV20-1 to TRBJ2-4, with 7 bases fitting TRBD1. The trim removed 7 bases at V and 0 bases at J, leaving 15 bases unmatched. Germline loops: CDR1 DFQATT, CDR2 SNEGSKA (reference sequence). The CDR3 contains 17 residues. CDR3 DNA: TGCAGTGTCTCTCCCGGGACAGTCCGCTTAGCCAAAAACATTCAGTACTTC. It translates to CSVSPGTVRLAKNIQYF.

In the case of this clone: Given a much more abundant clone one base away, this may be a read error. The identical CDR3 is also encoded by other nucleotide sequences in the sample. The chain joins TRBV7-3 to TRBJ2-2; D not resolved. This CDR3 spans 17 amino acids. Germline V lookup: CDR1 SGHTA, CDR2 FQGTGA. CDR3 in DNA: TGTGCCAGCAGCTTAGAAGGTGGGCGAGCACCCACCGGTGAGCTGTTTTTT. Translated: CASSLEGGRAPTGELFF.

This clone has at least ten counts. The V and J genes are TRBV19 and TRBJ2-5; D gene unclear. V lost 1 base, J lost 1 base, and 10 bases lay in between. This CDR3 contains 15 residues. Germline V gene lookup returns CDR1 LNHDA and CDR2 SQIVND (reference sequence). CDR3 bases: TGTGCCAGTAGTATAGTCCCAGACTTCCAAGAGACCCAGTACTTC. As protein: CASSIVPDFQETQYF.

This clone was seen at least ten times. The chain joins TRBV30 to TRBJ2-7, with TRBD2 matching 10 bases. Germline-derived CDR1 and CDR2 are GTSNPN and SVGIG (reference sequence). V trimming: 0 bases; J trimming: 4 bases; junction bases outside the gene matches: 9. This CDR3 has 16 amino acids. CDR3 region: CAWSVRLAGAWYEQYF. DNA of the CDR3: TGTGCCTGGAGTGTAAGGCTAGCGGGAGCTTGGTACGAGCAGTACTTC.

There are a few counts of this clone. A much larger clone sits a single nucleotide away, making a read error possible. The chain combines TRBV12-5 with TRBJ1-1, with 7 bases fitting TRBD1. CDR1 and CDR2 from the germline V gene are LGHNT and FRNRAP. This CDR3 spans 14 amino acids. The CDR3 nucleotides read TGTGCTGGTGGCGAGGGACAGTTGAACACTGAAGCTTTCTTT. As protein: CAGGEGQLNTEAFF.

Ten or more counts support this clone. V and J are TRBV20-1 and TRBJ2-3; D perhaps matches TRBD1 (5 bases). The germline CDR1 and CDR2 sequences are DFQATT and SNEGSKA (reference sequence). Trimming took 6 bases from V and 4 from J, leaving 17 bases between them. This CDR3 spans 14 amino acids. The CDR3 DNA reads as TGCAGTGCAAGGGGCACCACGATCGCAGATACGCAGTATTTT. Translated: CSARGTTIADTQYF.

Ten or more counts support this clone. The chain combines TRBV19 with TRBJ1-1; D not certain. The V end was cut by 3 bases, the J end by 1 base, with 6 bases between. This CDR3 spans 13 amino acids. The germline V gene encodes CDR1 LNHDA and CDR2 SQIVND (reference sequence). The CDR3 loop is CASSIVPNTEAFF. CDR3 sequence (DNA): TGTGCCAGTAGTATCGTCCCGAACACTGAAGCTTTCTTT. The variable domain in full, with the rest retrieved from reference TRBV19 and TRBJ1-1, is DGGITQSPKYLFRKEGQNVTLSCEQNLNHDAMYWYRQDPGQGLRLIYYSQIVNDFQKGDIAEGYSVSREKKESFPLTVTSAQKNPTAFYLCASSIVPNTEAFFGQGTRLTVV.

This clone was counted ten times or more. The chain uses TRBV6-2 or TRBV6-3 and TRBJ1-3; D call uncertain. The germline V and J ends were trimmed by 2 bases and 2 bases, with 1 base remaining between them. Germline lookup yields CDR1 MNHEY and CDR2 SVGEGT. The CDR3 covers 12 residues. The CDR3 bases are TGTGCCAGCAGTTACCCTGGAAACACCATATATTTT. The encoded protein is CASSYPGNTIYF.

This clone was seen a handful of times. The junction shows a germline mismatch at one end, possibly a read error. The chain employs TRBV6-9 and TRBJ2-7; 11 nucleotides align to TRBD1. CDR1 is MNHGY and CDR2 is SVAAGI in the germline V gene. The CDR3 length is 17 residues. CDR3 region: CASSFLRDRGSQGEQYF. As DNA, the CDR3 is TGTGCAAGCAGTTTCCTCCGGGACAGGGGGTCCCAGGGGGAGCAGTACTTC.

The CDR3, as DNA: TGTGCCAGCAGCTTGGGCGACGGAGGGGACACTGAAGCTTTCTTT. Translated, it gives CASSLGDGGDTEAFF. The chain links TRBV5-6 to TRBJ1-1, with a weak D call TRBD1 (5 bases). Per germline, CDR1 SGHDT and CDR2 YYEEEE. The germline V and J ends were trimmed by 0 bases and 3 bases, with 12 bases remaining between them. The CDR3 sequence is 15 residues long. Looking up the rest from reference TRBV5-6 and TRBJ1-1 gives the full variable domain: DAGVTQSPTHLIKTRGQQVTLRCSPKSGHDTVSWYQQALGQGPQFIFQYYEEEERQRGNFPDRFSGHQFPNYSSELNVNALLLGDSALYLCASSLGDGGDTEAFFGQGTRLTVV.

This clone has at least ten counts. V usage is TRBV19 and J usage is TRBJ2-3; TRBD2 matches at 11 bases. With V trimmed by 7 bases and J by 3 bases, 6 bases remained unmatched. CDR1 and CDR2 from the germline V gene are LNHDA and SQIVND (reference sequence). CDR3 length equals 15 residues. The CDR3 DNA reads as TGTGCCAGTAACCTCGTAGCGGGGGGGACAGATACGCAGTATTTT. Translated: CASNLVAGGTDTQYF.

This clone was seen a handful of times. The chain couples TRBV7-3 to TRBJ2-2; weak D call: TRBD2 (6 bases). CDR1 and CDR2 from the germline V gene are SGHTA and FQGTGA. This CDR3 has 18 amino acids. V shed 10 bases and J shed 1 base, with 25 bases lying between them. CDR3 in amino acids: CANPPELRREGNTGELFF. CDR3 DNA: TGTGCCAACCCCCCCGAACTGCGGCGGGAAGGGAACACCGGGGAGCTGTTTTTT. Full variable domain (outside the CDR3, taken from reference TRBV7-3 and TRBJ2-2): GAGVSQTPSNKVTEKGKYVELRCDPISGHTALYWYRQSLGQGPEFLIYFQGTGAADDSGLPNDRFFAVRPEGSVSTLKIQRTERGDSAVYLCANPPELRREGNTGELFFGEGSRLTVL.